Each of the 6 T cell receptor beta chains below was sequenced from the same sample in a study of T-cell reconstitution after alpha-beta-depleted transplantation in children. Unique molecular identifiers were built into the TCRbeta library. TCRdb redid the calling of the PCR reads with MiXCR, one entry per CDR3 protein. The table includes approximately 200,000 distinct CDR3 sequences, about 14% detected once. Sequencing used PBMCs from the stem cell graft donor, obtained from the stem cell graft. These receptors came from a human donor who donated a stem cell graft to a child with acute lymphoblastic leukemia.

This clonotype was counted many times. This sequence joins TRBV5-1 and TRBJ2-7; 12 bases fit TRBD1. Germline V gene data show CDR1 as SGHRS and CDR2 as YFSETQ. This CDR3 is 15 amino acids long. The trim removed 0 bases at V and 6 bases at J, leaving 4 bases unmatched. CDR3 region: CASSLAWDRGLEQYF. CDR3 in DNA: TGCGCCAGCAGCTTGGCCTGGGACAGGGGGCTCGAGCAGTACTTC.

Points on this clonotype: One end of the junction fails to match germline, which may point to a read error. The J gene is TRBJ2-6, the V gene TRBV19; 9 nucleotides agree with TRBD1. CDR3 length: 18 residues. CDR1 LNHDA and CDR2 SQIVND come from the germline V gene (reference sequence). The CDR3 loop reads CASSTAGQGFSGANGLTF. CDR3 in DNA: TGTGCCAGTAGTACTGCGGGACAGGGCTTCTCTGGGGCCAACGGCCTGACTTTC. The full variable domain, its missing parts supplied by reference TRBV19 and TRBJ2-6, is DGGITQSPKYLFRKEGQNVTLSCEQNLNHDAMYWYRQDPGQGLRLIYYSQIVNDFQKGDIAEGYSVSREKKESFPLTVTSAQKNPTAFYLCASSTAGQGFSGANGLTFGAGSRLTVL.

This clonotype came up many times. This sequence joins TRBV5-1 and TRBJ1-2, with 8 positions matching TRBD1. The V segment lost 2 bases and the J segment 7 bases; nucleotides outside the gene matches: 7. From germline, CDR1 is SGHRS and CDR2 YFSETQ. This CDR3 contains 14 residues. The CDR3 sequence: CASSLQGVSGGYTF. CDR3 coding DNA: TGCGCCAGCAGCTTACAGGGGGTGAGCGGTGGCTACACCTTC.

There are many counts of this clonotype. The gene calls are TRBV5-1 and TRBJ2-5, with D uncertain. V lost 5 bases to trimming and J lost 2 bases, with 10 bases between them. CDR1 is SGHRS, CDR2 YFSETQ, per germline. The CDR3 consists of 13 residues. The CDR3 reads CASRAHLQETQYF. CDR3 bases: TGCGCCAGCAGGGCACATCTTCAAGAGACCCAGTACTTC. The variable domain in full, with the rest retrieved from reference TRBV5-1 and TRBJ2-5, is KAGVTQTPRYLIKTRGQQVTLSCSPISGHRSVSWYQQTPGQGLQFLFEYFSETQRNKGNFPGRFSGRQFSNSRSEMNVSTLELGDSALYLCASRAHLQETQYFGPGTRLLVL.

Here the CDR3 DNA reads TGTGCCAGCAGTGAATTGGGGGCGGTTACGCAGTATTTT. Protein product: CASSELGAVTQYF. The chain has TRBV25-1 and TRBJ2-3, with a tentative D call TRBD1 (6 bases). From germline, CDR1 is MGHDK and CDR2 SYGVNS. The CDR3 is 13 amino acids. With 1 base removed from V and 8 bases from J, the gap between germline ends came to 10 bases. Based on the CDR3 plus reference TRBV25-1 and TRBJ2-3, the full variable domain is EADIYQTPRYLVIGTGKKITLECSQTMGHDKMYWYQQDPGMELHLIHYSYGVNSTEKGDLSSESTVSRIRTEHFPLTLESARPSHTSQYLCASSELGAVTQYFGPGTRLTVL.

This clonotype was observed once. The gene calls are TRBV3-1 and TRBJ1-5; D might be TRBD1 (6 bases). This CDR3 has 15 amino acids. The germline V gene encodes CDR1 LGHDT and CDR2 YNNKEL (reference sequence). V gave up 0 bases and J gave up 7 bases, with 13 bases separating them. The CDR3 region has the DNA TGTGCCAGCAGCCAAGACACAGGGATATACCAGCCCCAGCATTTT. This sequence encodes CASSQDTGIYQPQHF.